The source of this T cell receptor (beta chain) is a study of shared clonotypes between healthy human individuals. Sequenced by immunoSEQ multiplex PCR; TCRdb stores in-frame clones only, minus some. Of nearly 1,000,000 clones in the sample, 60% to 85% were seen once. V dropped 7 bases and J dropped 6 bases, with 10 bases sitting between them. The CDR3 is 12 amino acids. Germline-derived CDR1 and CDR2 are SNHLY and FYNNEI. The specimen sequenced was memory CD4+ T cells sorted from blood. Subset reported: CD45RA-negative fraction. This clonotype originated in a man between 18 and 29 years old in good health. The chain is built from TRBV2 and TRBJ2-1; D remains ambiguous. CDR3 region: CASNQRLNEQFF. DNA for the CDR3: TGTGCCAGCAATCAGCGACTCAATGAGCAGTTCTTC.